Below are 16 T cell receptor beta chains sequenced from a single sample in a study of T cell responses to AZD1222 COVID-19 vaccine. Sequencing used immunoSEQ multiplex PCR; TCRdb keeps in-frame clones, though not all of them. The sample yields 170,000 or so clones, over 85% seen once. Material: peripheral blood, obtained 28 days after the second dose of the MenACWY control vaccine. The receptors were gathered from an adult who received the MenACWY meningococcal vaccine as a control.

The CDR3, as DNA: TGCGCCAGCAGGTGGGCGGGGCCGAGCACAGATACGCAGTATTTT. It codes for CASRWAGPSTDTQYF. V gene TRBV10-2 combines with J gene TRBJ2-3, with D possibly being TRBD2 (6 bases). V lost 6 bases to trimming and J lost 0 bases, with 13 bases between them. There are 15 residues in the CDR3. Germline V gene lookup returns CDR1 WSHSY and CDR2 SAAADI.

The V gene is TRBV28, the J gene TRBJ2-2; D ambiguous. The germline V and J ends were trimmed by 4 bases and 0 bases, with 3 bases remaining between them. The CDR3 is made up of 13 amino acids. Germline V gives CDR1 MDHEN, CDR2 SYDVKM. CDR3 in DNA: TGTGCCAGCAGTTCCCCGAACACCGGGGAGCTGTTTTTT. It translates to CASSSPNTGELFF. Using reference TRBV28 and TRBJ2-2 for the parts outside the CDR3, the full variable domain is DVKVTQSSRYLVKRTGEKVFLECVQDMDHENMFWYRQDPGLGLRLIYFSYDVKMKEKGDIPEGYSVSREKKERFSLILESASTNQTSMYLCASSSPNTGELFFGEGSRLTVL.

The chain joins TRBV7-2 to TRBJ2-1; D gene unclear. V lost 5 bases, J lost 3 bases, and 8 bases lay in between. This CDR3 region has 13 residues. Germline CDR1 is SGHTA and CDR2 is FQGNSA. The CDR3 protein is CASSPTYYNEQFF. The CDR3 DNA reads TGTGCCAGCAGCCCGACGTACTACAATGAGCAGTTCTTC.

J is TRBJ2-5 and V is TRBV3-1 (or the pseudogene TRBV3-2), with D possibly being TRBD1 (5 bases). This CDR3 region has 14 residues. CDR1 is LGHDT and CDR2 is YNNKEL in the germline V gene (reference sequence). V was shortened by 1 base and J by 5 bases, with 11 bases between the two germline ends. CDR3 sequence: CASSQVRRVETQYF. The CDR3 DNA reads as TGTGCCAGCAGCCAAGTTCGCAGGGTTGAGACCCAGTACTTC.

This chain connects TRBV29-1 to TRBJ1-2; D might be TRBD1 (5 bases). In germline, CDR1 is SQVTM, CDR2 ANQGSEA. Trimming removed 7 bases from V and 11 bases from J, with 17 bases in between. The CDR3 is 11 amino acids. CDR3 loop: CSDSRDRTYTF. The DNA of the CDR3 is TGCAGCGATTCGCGAGACAGAACGTACACCTTC.

V and J are TRBV6-5 and TRBJ2-6; a possible D gene is TRBD2 (5 bases). Germline V gives CDR1 MNHEY, CDR2 SVGAGI. This CDR3 is built from 15 residues. V lost 5 bases and J 1 base, leaving 9 bases between the germline ends. The CDR3 sequence is CASSPSGSGANVLTF. CDR3 coding DNA: TGTGCCAGCAGTCCCTCGGGGTCTGGGGCCAACGTCCTGACTTTC.

The CDR3 nucleotides are TGTGCCAGCAGTTATAGCCGGGACAGATGCTACTTC. Translating it yields CASSYSRDRCYF. This chain uses TRBV6-5 with TRBJ2-4, with TRBD1 identical over 7 bases. The V and J ends lost 3 bases and 16 bases, in that order; junction bases with no gene match: 9. The CDR3 is made up of 12 amino acids. CDR1 and CDR2 from the germline V gene are MNHEY and SVGAGI.

In its sample, this clone was seen once. Other DNA sequences in this sample translate to the same CDR3. The V and J genes are TRBV19 and TRBJ1-5; possible D gene TRBD1, 5 bases. The CDR3 consists of 15 residues. In germline, CDR1 is LNHDA, CDR2 SQIVND (reference sequence). Trimming pared 1 base from V and 0 bases from J, leaving 7 bases between. The CDR3 DNA is TGTGCCAGTAGTATAGGGGGGTATAGCAATCAGCCCCAGCATTTT. Its translation is CASSIGGYSNQPQHF.

The rearrangement links TRBV19 to TRBJ1-1, with unresolved D. Trimming removed 7 bases at V and 4 bases at J, with 13 bases between. The CDR3 runs 13 residues. Germline V gives CDR1 LNHDA, CDR2 SQIVND (reference sequence). The CDR3 bases are TGTGCCAGTAAGATCGGAAGAGGCACTGAAGCTTTCTTT. Translating it yields CASKIGRGTEAFF.

V is TRBV11-2 and J is TRBJ1-1, with D possibly being TRBD1 (5 bases). V gave up 5 bases and J gave up 0 bases, with 10 bases separating them. The length of the CDR3 is 14 residues. Germline lookup yields CDR1 SGHAT and CDR2 FQNNGV. The CDR3: CASSPGGMNTEAFF. For the CDR3, the DNA is TGTGCCAGCAGCCCCGGGGGGATGAACACTGAAGCTTTCTTT.

V usage is TRBV5-1 and J usage is TRBJ1-1; no firm D call. Deletions cut 1 base from V and 3 bases from J, with 16 bases between. CDR3 size: 16 residues. Looked up from germline, CDR1 is SGHRS and CDR2 is YFSETQ. This chain's CDR3 is CASSLFLRASDTEAFF. CDR3 sequence (DNA): TGCGCCAGCAGCTTGTTCTTGCGGGCTTCGGACACTGAAGCTTTCTTT.

This rearrangement joins TRBV18 to TRBJ1-3; D may be TRBD1 (6 bases). CDR1 is KGHSH and CDR2 is LQKENI in the germline V gene. The CDR3 has 16 residues. The germline V and J ends were trimmed by 0 bases and 0 bases, with 9 bases remaining between them. In nucleotides, the CDR3 is TGTGCCAGCTCACCACCGAACAGGGCCTCTGGAAACACCATATATTTT. Amino acids: CASSPPNRASGNTIYF.

V and J are TRBV5-1 and TRBJ2-1; no clear D. Germline CDR1 is SGHRS and CDR2 is YFSETQ. Trimming stripped 0 bases from V and 6 bases from J, with 7 bases between. The CDR3 consists of 13 residues. CDR3 loop: CASSLGPTNEQFF. CDR3 bases: TGCGCCAGCAGCTTGGGACCCACCAATGAGCAGTTCTTC.

In regard to this clone: At one end, the junction sequence differs from germline, possibly due to a read error. V usage is TRBV6-2 or TRBV6-3 and J usage is TRBJ1-2, with D possibly TRBD1 on 5 matching bases. The CDR3 has 14 amino acids. Per germline, CDR1 MNHEY and CDR2 SVGEGT. The CDR3 reads CASSYFQGLYGYTF. In DNA form, the CDR3 reads TGTGCCAGCAGCTACTTCCAGGGTCTCTATGGCTACACCTTC.

The chain couples TRBV7-2 to TRBJ1-4; 8 bases are shared with TRBD1. The V segment lost 5 bases and the J segment 8 bases; nucleotides outside the gene matches: 4. The CDR3 length is 13 residues. CDR1 is SGHTA and CDR2 is FQGNSA in the germline V gene. The CDR3 is CASSDRGGEKLFF. The CDR3 bases are TGTGCCAGCAGCGACAGGGGTGGGGAAAAACTGTTTTTT.

V and J are TRBV12-3 or TRBV12-4 and TRBJ1-5; no clear D. Trimming shortened V by 2 bases and J by 7 bases, and 9 bases separated the two germline ends. The CDR3 totals 13 residues. CDR3: CASSLWEEQPQHF. CDR3 nucleotides: TGTGCCAGCAGTTTATGGGAGGAGCAGCCCCAGCATTTT.